This T cell receptor beta chain was profiled in a study of early T cells in non-severe SARS-CoV-2 infection. Per the germline V gene, CDR1 is SGHNT and CDR2 is YYREEE (reference sequence). CDR3 length: 13 residues. V dropped 3 bases and J dropped 12; count of bases not matched to a gene: 8. TCRdb independently ran MiXCR on the 5' RACE reads; one entry per CDR3 protein. Seen here are 50,000 to 60,000 distinct CDR3 sequences, around 13% observed once, and the top ten hold around 1.4%. This clonotype was counted at least ten times. The receptor's source is an adult who was a healthcare worker with PCR-confirmed SARS-CoV-2 infection or an uninfected control (not recorded which). The chain joins TRBV5-4 to TRBJ2-7; the match to TRBD2 covers 11 bases. Sample: whole blood. As DNA, the CDR3 is TGTGCCAGCAGCTGGGGGACTAGCGGACTACGGTACTTC. Encoded protein: CASSWGTSGLRYF.